This T cell receptor beta chain was sequenced in a study of memory CD4+ T cells and cytomegalovirus serostatus. Study-level background: Of the healthy Belgian adults, 9 were CMV seropositive and approximately 24 seronegative.

Single viable CD3+CD4+CD8-CD45RO+ cells were sorted as the memory CD4+ T cells. Serostatus was set by detecting CMV pp150, pp28, p38, p52 IgG. The study's findings and limits: Repertoires predicted CMV serostatus with median bootstrapped AUC of about 0.94.

The CDR3 length is 15 residues. V dropped 3 bases and J dropped 6 bases, with 18 bases sitting between them. Germline V gene sequence: CDR1 LNHDA, CDR2 SQIVND (reference sequence). This clone was counted a few times. Its specificity is unknown. Repertoires were generated with immunoSEQ multiplex PCR, while TCRdb's copy carries only in-frame clones and drops some. The repertoire holds about 54,000 clones, with 70% to 80% as singletons. The chain uses TRBV19 and TRBJ2-7; D is perhaps TRBD2 (6 bases). This receptor was taken from an adult in good health and CMV-seronegative. The sequencing sample was made of memory CD4+ T cells from blood. In DNA, the CDR3 is TGTGCCAGTAGTATCGCCGGGACTGGGCGAGGCGAGCAGTACTTC. Its protein product is CASSIAGTGRGEQYF.